The TCR beta chain under discussion was sequenced for a study of vaccination and CD4 T cells after COVID-19. Whole-study findings and limits: It was observed that, in convalescent patients, a median around 90% of reactive clones arose only post-vaccination. Median reactive clonotypes, those recognizing SARS-CoV-2, rose from approximately 21 to 40, not significantly. 304 of 307 vaccine-specific clones from convalescent patients were spike mono-reactive.

One entry per CDR3 protein results from TCRdb running MiXCR on the PCR reads. This sample yields about 15,000 distinct CDR3 sequences, of which around 69% are seen a single time; 1.1% belongs to the top ten. Points on this clonotype: Its cognate antigen is unknown.

J was trimmed by 7 bases and V by 2 bases; bases with no gene match: 5. The germline V gene has CDR1 WNHNN and CDR2 SYGVQD (reference sequence). The CDR3 totals 15 residues. The V call is TRBV10-1, the J call TRBJ2-3; 11 bases fit TRBD2. This TCR came from a human donor who had recovered from COVID-19. The source was CD4+ T cells from blood, collected after SARS-CoV-2 vaccination. The CDR3: CASSEVAGGPYTQYF. CDR3 sequence (DNA): TGCGCCAGCAGTGAGGTAGCGGGAGGGCCTTATACGCAGTATTTT.